This TCR beta chain was sequenced during a study of blood T cell repertoires in COVID-19. Background on the study: The samples span acute and convalescent COVID-19 from the United States, Italy and Spain.

Data came from immunoSEQ multiplex PCR; TCRdb stores just in-frame clones and leaves some out. The sample consists of 150,000 to 200,000 clones, 81% of them appearing once. Sequenced sample: peripheral blood. The TCR comes from a woman in her forties with COVID-19, enrolled during active disease.

CDR3 in amino acids: CASSAQSTAEAFF. CDR3 nucleotides: TGTGCCAGCAGCGCGCAATCAACAGCCGAAGCTTTCTTT. This chain links TRBV9 with TRBJ1-1; D is uncertain. V lost 3 bases and J 8 bases, leaving 14 bases between the germline ends. This CDR3 has 13 residues. Germline V gives CDR1 SGDLS, CDR2 YYNGEE.